Listed below are T cell receptor beta chains from one sample, sequenced in a study of blood T cell repertoires in COVID-19. Data came from immunoSEQ multiplex PCR; TCRdb stores just in-frame clones and leaves some out. The sample contains under 30,000 clones, just under 95% of which appear only once. Sequenced input: peripheral blood. The receptors derive from a human donor with active COVID-19. The donor label of this sample is uncertain. CDR3s include the opening cysteine and the closing phenylalanine or tryptophan. A D gene is named only where the DNA matches it firmly. Size is omitted from some rows. Given values are once, few, many or a class for expanded clones.

D,J,size,V,DNA,CDR3
-,TRBJ2-3,-,TRBV28,TGTGCCAGCAGCCAGCCGGGATCTACGCAGTATTTT,CASSQPGSTQYF
-,TRBJ1-6,-,TRBV5-4,TGTGCCAGCAGCATTGGACAACAGGGTGTTTCACCCCTCCACTTT,CASSIGQQGVSPLHF
TRBD2,TRBJ2-3,-,TRBV6-2/TRBV6-3,TGTGCCAGCAGCCCACGACTAGCGGGAGCGCCCGATACGCAGTATTTT,CASSPRLAGAPDTQYF
TRBD2,TRBJ2-5,once,TRBV2,TGTGCCAGCAATCGCGGGAGGTCGGAGACCCAGTACTTC,CASNRGRSETQYF
TRBD1,TRBJ2-2,-,TRBV9,TGTGCCAGCAGCGCTTGGGACAGCCGGGAGCTGTTTTTT,CASSAWDSRELFF
TRBD1,TRBJ1-6,-,TRBV5-1,TGCGCCAGCAGCTTGGCTGGGACAGTTGGGTATAATTCACCCCTCCACTTT,CASSLAGTVGYNSPLHF
-,TRBJ2-2,-,TRBV30,TGTGCCTGGAGTCGCAGGGTTTACACCGGGGAGCTGTTTTTT,CAWSRRVYTGELFF
-,TRBJ2-1,-,TRBV7-6,TGTGCCAGCAGCTTAGAGTACGCTAACAATGAGCAGTTCTTC,CASSLEYANNEQFF
TRBD2,TRBJ2-1,-,TRBV27,TGTGCCAGCAGTTCTAGCGGGGGGTCCTACAATGAGCAGTTCTTC,CASSSSGGSYNEQFF
TRBD1,TRBJ2-3,-,TRBV25-1,TGTGCCAGCAGTGATTGGACAGGTAGCACAGATACGCAGTATTTT,CASSDWTGSTDTQYF
TRBD1,TRBJ2-7,-,TRBV3-1/TRBV3-2,TGTGCCAGCAGCCAAGGTGGCGGACAGGGGTTGAACGAGCAGTACTTC,CASSQGGGQGLNEQYF
-,TRBJ2-2,-,TRBV3-1/TRBV3-2,TGTGCCAGCAGCCGAGATACGAACACCGGGGAGCTGTTTTTT,CASSRDTNTGELFF
-,TRBJ2-1,-,TRBV29-1,TGCAGCGTTGAGTTGGCCCCCAACCCCTACAATGAGCAGTTCTTC,CSVELAPNPYNEQFF
-,TRBJ1-4,-,TRBV7-9,TGTGCCAGCAGCTTGAGTCTTTCCGGTCCTCATAATGAAAAACTGTTTTTT,CASSLSLSGPHNEKLFF
TRBD1,TRBJ1-2,-,TRBV18,TGTGCCAGCTCACCAGGGGACAGCGGGTTTTACGGCTACACCTTC,CASSPGDSGFYGYTF
-,TRBJ2-1,-,TRBV6-5,TGTGCCAGCAGTTACCTAGCGAGGGCGTATGAGCAGTTCTTC,CASSYLARAYEQFF
-,TRBJ2-3,-,TRBV3-1/TRBV3-2,TGTGCCAGCAGCCAAGAGGCTTATACGCAGTATTTT,CASSQEAYTQYF
-,TRBJ2-3,-,TRBV29-1,TGCAGCGTTGTCGGGAGTTCTAGGGCCACAGATACGCAGTATTTT,CSVVGSSRATDTQYF
TRBD1,TRBJ1-2,-,TRBV18,TGTGCCAGCTCACCGGGATCAGGGGGGAACTATGGCTACACCTTC,CASSPGSGGNYGYTF
TRBD2,TRBJ2-7,-,TRBV7-2,TGTGCCAGCAGCTTAGTAACTAGCGGGAGATACGAGCAGTACTTC,CASSLVTSGRYEQYF
-,TRBJ1-5,medium-sized,TRBV10-3,TGTGCCATCAGTGAGTCGGGGGGAGATAGCAATCAGCCCCAGCATTTT,CAISESGGDSNQPQHF
TRBD1,TRBJ2-2,-,TRBV18,TGTGCCAGCTCACCGGGACAGGGGGTTACCGGGGAGCTGTTTTTT,CASSPGQGVTGELFF
-,TRBJ1-2,-,TRBV6-6,TGTGCCACCGAAGACCCCAGACTTAACTATGGCTACACCTTC,CATEDPRLNYGYTF
TRBD1,TRBJ2-4,once,TRBV5-1,TGCGCCAGCAGCGAAGAGGGGGCTCCGGACATTCAGTACTTC,CASSEEGAPDIQYF
-,TRBJ1-1,-,TRBV27,TGTGCCAGCAGTTTATGGGGGGTCGGGAACACTGAAGCTTTCTTT,CASSLWGVGNTEAFF
-,TRBJ1-2,once,TRBV5-8,TGTGCCAGCAGCTCCGGCCAGGACATCCTCCTCCCCCTCTATGGCTACACCTTC,CASSSGQDILLPLYGYTF
-,TRBJ2-5,-,TRBV28,TGTGCCAGCAGCCCGAGAGCAGGGTTTCAAGAGACCCAGTACTTC,CASSPRAGFQETQYF
-,TRBJ2-1,-,TRBV19,TGTGCCAGTAGCCTACGGGAGTTTTCCTACAATGAGCAGTTCTTC,CASSLREFSYNEQFF
TRBD1,TRBJ2-5,-,TRBV18,TGTGCCAGCTCATCACCGACAGGGCGGGAGACCCAGTACTTC,CASSSPTGRETQYF
TRBD2,TRBJ2-5,-,TRBV2,TGTGCCAGCAGTGTAGGTGGGCTAGCGGAAGAGACCCAGTACTTC,CASSVGGLAEETQYF
TRBD2,TRBJ2-4,-,TRBV20-1,TGCAGTGCACAAGGCGGGAGTTTTAGGTACTTC,CSAQGGSFRYF
-,TRBJ1-5,-,TRBV3-1/TRBV3-2,TGTGCCAGCAGCCAAAAGTCGTTCGGGAGCAATCAGCCCCAGCATTTT,CASSQKSFGSNQPQHF
TRBD1,TRBJ1-6,-,TRBV28,TGTGCCAGCAGTCGACTGGGACAGACCTTAGCTTCACCCCTCCACTTT,CASSRLGQTLASPLHF
TRBD2,TRBJ2-3,-,TRBV6-2/TRBV6-3,TGTGCCAGCAGTTGGGAGGGAACGTACACAGATACGCAGTATTTT,CASSWEGTYTDTQYF
-,TRBJ1-6,-,TRBV3-1/TRBV3-2,TGTGCCAGCAGCCAAGAAGGGGGTTATAATTCACCCCTCCACTTT,CASSQEGGYNSPLHF
-,TRBJ1-4,-,TRBV7-6,TGTGCCAGCAGCACCCGGACAGATGAAAAACTGTTTTTT,CASSTRTDEKLFF
-,TRBJ1-3,-,TRBV4-2,TGTGCCAGCAGCCAGGGGGGAAGGGCTGGAAACACCATATATTTT,CASSQGGRAGNTIYF
TRBD2,TRBJ2-2,-,TRBV11-3,TGTGCCAGCAGCTCCCCCATAGCGGGAGCTTCTTCCGGGGAGCTGTTTTTT,CASSSPIAGASSGELFF
TRBD1,TRBJ2-7,-,TRBV5-1,TGCGCCAGCAGCAACTCCGACAGGGGGCGAAGTTACGAGCAGTACTTC,CASSNSDRGRSYEQYF
-,TRBJ1-5,-,TRBV18,TGTGCCAGCTCACCAGGCGTAGGGCAGGGACAGCCCCAGCATTTT,CASSPGVGQGQPQHF
TRBD1,TRBJ2-1,-,TRBV2,TGTGCCAGCAGTGACAGGGGGCAGGTCGGGAGCTCCTACAATGAGCAGTTCTTC,CASSDRGQVGSSYNEQFF
TRBD1,TRBJ2-2,-,TRBV5-1,TGCGCCAGCACCAAAGACAGGGAAGGCGGGGAGCTGTTTTTT,CASTKDREGGELFF
TRBD1,TRBJ1-5,-,TRBV11-2,TGTGCCAGCAGCTTAGGGGACAGTAGCAATCAGCCCCAGCATTTT,CASSLGDSSNQPQHF